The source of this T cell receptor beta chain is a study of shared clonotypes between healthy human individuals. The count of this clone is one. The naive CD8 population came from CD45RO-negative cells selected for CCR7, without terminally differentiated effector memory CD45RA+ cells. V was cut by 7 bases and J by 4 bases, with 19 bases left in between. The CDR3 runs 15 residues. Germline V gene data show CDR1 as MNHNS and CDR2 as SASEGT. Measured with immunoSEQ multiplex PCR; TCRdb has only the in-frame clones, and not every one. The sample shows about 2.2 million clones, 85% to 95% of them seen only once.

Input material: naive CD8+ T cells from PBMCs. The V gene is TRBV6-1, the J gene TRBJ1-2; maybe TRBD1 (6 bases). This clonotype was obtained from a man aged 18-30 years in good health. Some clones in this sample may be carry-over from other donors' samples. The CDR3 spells CASNPTQGSIYGYTF. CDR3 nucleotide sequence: TGTGCCAGCAACCCAACACAGGGTTCAATCTATGGCTACACCTTC.